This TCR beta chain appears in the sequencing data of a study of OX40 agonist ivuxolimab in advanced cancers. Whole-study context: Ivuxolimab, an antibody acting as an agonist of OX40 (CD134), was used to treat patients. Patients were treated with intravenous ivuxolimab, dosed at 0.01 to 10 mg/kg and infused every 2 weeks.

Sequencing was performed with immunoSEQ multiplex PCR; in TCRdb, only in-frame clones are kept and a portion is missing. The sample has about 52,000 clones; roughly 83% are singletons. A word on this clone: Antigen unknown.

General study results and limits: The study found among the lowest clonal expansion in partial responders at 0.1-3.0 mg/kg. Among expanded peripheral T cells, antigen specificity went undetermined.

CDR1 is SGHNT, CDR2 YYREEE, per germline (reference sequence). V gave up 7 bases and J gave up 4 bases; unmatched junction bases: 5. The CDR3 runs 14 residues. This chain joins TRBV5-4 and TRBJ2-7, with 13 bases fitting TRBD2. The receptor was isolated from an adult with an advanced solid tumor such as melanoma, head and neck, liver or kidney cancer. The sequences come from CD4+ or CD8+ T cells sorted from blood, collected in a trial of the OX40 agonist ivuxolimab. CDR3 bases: TGTGCCAGCGGACTAGCGGGAGAAGTTTACGAGCAGTACTTC. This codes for CASGLAGEVYEQYF. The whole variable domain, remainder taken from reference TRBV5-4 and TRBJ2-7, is ETGVTQSPTHLIKTRGQQVTLRCSSQSGHNTVSWYQQALGQGPQFIFQYYREEENGRGNFPPRFSGLQFPNYSSELNVNALELDDSALYLCASGLAGEVYEQYFGPGTRLTVT.